What follows is one TCR beta chain and its context. What it binds is unknown. Looked up from germline, CDR1 is LGHNA and CDR2 is YNFKEQ. Trimming cost V 5 bases and J 6 bases; bases outside gene matches: 5. The CDR3 is 15 residues long. TCRdb itself ran the 5' RACE reads through MiXCR, one entry per CDR3 protein. The table lists tens of thousands of distinct CDR3 sequences, approximately 14% of them singletons, with 30% to 35% in the top ten. This sample is drawn from a study of T-cell memory formation after mild COVID-19. Study in general: TCR clusters largely stayed donor specific. Findings and caveats of the study: Nothing confirmed that second-wave clones peaking on day 37 were specific for SARS-CoV-2. Contracting CD8+ clones were enriched in EMRA, CD4+ mainly in CM and EM.

The source is an adult woman who had mild COVID-19 (a few samples of this study predate the infection). Cell type and time point are not known. The V and J genes are TRBV4-2 and TRBJ2-2; 11 bases are shared with TRBD1. Specimen: PBMCs or a T cell subset sorted from them (not recorded which). The CDR3 sequence: CASSGGQGDAGELFF. CDR3 coding DNA: TGTGCCAGCAGCGGGGGACAGGGGGACGCCGGGGAGCTGTTTTTT.